Each of the 24 T cell receptor beta chains below was sequenced from the same sample in a study of radiation and T cells in renal cell carcinoma. Measured with immunoSEQ multiplex PCR; TCRdb has only the in-frame clones, and not every one. The data show fewer than 200,000 clones, 88% seen once. As to time point: blood 4 weeks post-SBRT, at nephrectomy. Stated treatment: 15 Gy SBRT to primary tumor, nephrectomy 4 weeks later. Here the sequenced sample was blood, taken from a patient whose treatment included radiotherapy and nephrectomy. The receptors come from a woman between 45 and 60 years old with renal cell carcinoma.

The chain couples TRBV6-5 to TRBJ2-5, with 8 bases that match TRBD2. Germline values: CDR1 MNHEY, CDR2 SVGAGI. The CDR3 extends over 14 amino acids. With V trimmed by 2 bases and J by 2 bases, 1 base remained unmatched. The CDR3 DNA follows: TGTGCCAGCAGTTACGTAGCGGGGCAAGAGACCCAGTACTTC. The encoded protein is CASSYVAGQETQYF.

The rearrangement joins TRBV6-5 to TRBJ2-7, with D perhaps matching TRBD2 (5 bases). Germline V gene sequence: CDR1 MNHEY, CDR2 SVGAGI. CDR3 length: 14 residues. Trimming stripped 6 bases from V and 3 bases from J, with 15 bases between. CDR3 coding DNA: TGTGCCAGCAGCCCCGAGCGGAGGAACTACGAGCAGTACTTC. This translates into CASSPERRNYEQYF.

The chain employs TRBV7-9 and TRBJ1-1; the match to TRBD1 covers 7 bases. The CDR3 covers 13 residues. V lost 6 bases and J lost 3; bases outside the gene matches: 4. Per the germline V gene, CDR1 is SEHNR and CDR2 is FQNEAQ (reference sequence). CDR3 sequence reads: CASRVTGDTEAFF. CDR3 bases: TGTGCCAGCAGAGTTACAGGGGACACTGAAGCTTTCTTT.

The CDR3 reads CASSPVTGGKETQYF. The CDR3 DNA reads as TGTGCCAGCAGTCCGGTGACAGGGGGCAAAGAGACCCAGTACTTC. V and J are TRBV27 and TRBJ2-5; TRBD1 aligns across 10 bases. The CDR3 is 15 amino acids. CDR1 is MNHEY and CDR2 is SMNVEV in the germline V gene (reference sequence). The junction had 6 bases not matched to a gene; V was cut back by 5 bases and J by 3 bases.

The V gene is TRBV30, the J gene TRBJ2-2; 7 positions agree with TRBD1. V shed 5 bases and J 4 bases; nucleotides not matched to a gene: 7. The CDR3 spans 14 residues. CDR1 is GTSNPN and CDR2 is SVGIG in the germline V gene (reference sequence). In DNA form, the CDR3 reads TGTGCCTGGGGGACAGTCTTGGGCACCGGGGAGCTGTTTTTT. The encoded protein is CAWGTVLGTGELFF. The complete variable domain, with remaining parts taken from reference TRBV30 and TRBJ2-2, reads SQTIHQWPATLVQPVGSPLSLECTVEGTSNPNLYWYRQAAGRGLQLLFYSVGIGQISSEVPQNLSASRPQDRQFILSSKKLLLSDSGFYLCAWGTVLGTGELFFGEGSRLTVL.

The CDR3 nucleotides read TGTGCCAGCAGCTTAGGGGTAGGCAACACTGAAGCTTTCTTT. Amino acid sequence: CASSLGVGNTEAFF. The chain recombines TRBV7-6 with TRBJ1-1; D gene unclear. This CDR3 region has 14 residues. V lost 1 base and J 2 bases, leaving 8 bases between the germline ends. CDR1 and CDR2 from the germline V gene are SGHVS and FNYEAQ.

The CDR3 DNA sequence: TGTGCCAGCAGCATCGACAGGGAGGGTGGCTACACCTTC. It encodes CASSIDREGGYTF. The V call is TRBV11-2, the J call TRBJ1-2; TRBD1 matches 7 bases. CDR1 SGHAT and CDR2 FQNNGV come from the germline V gene. The V segment lost 5 bases and the J segment 7 bases; nucleotides outside the gene matches: 7. There are 13 residues in the CDR3. Complete variable domain (other parts from reference TRBV11-2 and TRBJ1-2): EAGVAQSPRYKIIEKRQSVAFWCNPISGHATLYWYQQILGQGPKLLIQFQNNGVVDDSQLPKDRFSAERLKGVDSTLKIQPAKLEDSAVYLCASSIDREGGYTFGSGTRLTVV.

The chain links TRBV18 to TRBJ1-3; D uncertain. The CDR3 length is 17 residues. V lost 3 bases, J lost 0 bases, and 15 bases lay in between. Germline V gives CDR1 KGHSH, CDR2 LQKENI. CDR3 DNA: TGTGCCAGCTCACCCCGTGCAGACGATAACTCTGGAAACACCATATATTTT. Encoded protein: CASSPRADDNSGNTIYF.

CDR3 loop: CASSIVPSNTGELFF. The CDR3 coding sequence is TGTGCCAGTAGTATAGTTCCTTCGAACACCGGGGAGCTGTTTTTT. J is TRBJ2-2 and V is TRBV19; no clear D gene. CDR1 is LNHDA and CDR2 is SQIVND in the germline V gene (reference sequence). V shed 1 base and J shed 0 bases, with 6 bases lying between them. CDR3 size: 15 residues.

V and J are TRBV5-1 and TRBJ1-5; unclear D gene. From germline, CDR1 is SGHRS and CDR2 YFSETQ. V gave up 4 bases and J gave up 4 bases, with 9 bases separating them. This CDR3 spans 13 amino acids. The CDR3: CASSLSENQPQHF. The CDR3 DNA reads as TGCGCCAGCAGCCTTTCAGAGAATCAGCCCCAGCATTTT.

V is TRBV7-2 and J is TRBJ1-5, with D unclear. CDR1 is SGHTA and CDR2 is FQGNSA in the germline V gene. The CDR3 sequence is 13 residues long. Deletions cut 1 base from V and 6 bases from J, with 7 bases between. In DNA, the CDR3 is TGTGCCAGCAGCTTAGGCTGGGGTCAGCCCCAGCATTTT. It codes for CASSLGWGQPQHF.

The CDR3 nucleotides read TGTGCCAGCAGTCCCTCGGGGCAAGGAAACACCATATATTTT. This translates into CASSPSGQGNTIYF. The chain has TRBV6-6 and TRBJ1-3; D might be TRBD1 (5 bases). V lost 5 bases, J lost 4 bases, and 12 bases lay in between. The CDR3 covers 14 residues. The germline gives CDR1 MNHNY, CDR2 SVGAGI (reference sequence).

V usage is TRBV19 and J usage is TRBJ1-5; TRBD1 aligns across 9 bases. Germline CDR1 and CDR2: LNHDA and SQIVND (reference sequence). The V gene end was trimmed by 7 bases and the J gene end by 4 bases; junction bases not matched to a gene: 5. This CDR3 spans 14 amino acids. The CDR3 DNA reads TGTGCCAGTATGCCGGGGACAGGGAATCAGCCCCAGCATTTT. It specifies CASMPGTGNQPQHF.

The rearrangement links TRBV5-6 to TRBJ1-2, with 8 bases aligning to TRBD1. Germline values: CDR1 SGHDT, CDR2 YYEEEE. CDR3 length: 14 residues. V shed 2 bases, J shed 2 bases, and the junction held 2 bases outside the gene matches. The CDR3 coding sequence is TGTGCCAGCAGCTTTGGACAGGGAAACTATGGCTACACCTTC. Protein product: CASSFGQGNYGYTF.

The sample holds one count of this clone. This chain links TRBV29-1 with TRBJ1-5, with a tentative D call TRBD1 (5 bases). Germline-derived CDR1 and CDR2 are SQVTM and ANQGSEA. The V gene lost 6 bases and the J gene lost 3 bases, with 12 bases spanning the gap. The CDR3 consists of 13 residues. As DNA, the CDR3 is TGCAGCGTCGGGGGTACGTTCAATCAGCCCCAGCATTTT. This sequence encodes CSVGGTFNQPQHF.

The J gene is TRBJ2-3, the V gene TRBV7-3; TRBD2 matches at 7 bases. V lost 5 bases and J lost 3; bases outside the gene matches: 8. Germline CDR1 reads SGHTA; CDR2 reads FQGTGA. CDR3 length: 15 residues. The CDR3 sequence: CASSQTRLATDTQYF. Here the CDR3 DNA reads TGTGCCAGCAGCCAAACCCGACTAGCTACAGATACGCAGTATTTT.

The chain is built from TRBV11-2 and TRBJ1-2; 7 nucleotides line up with TRBD1. The germline CDR1 and CDR2 sequences are SGHAT and FQNNGV. V lost 1 base, J lost 7 bases, and 6 bases stayed unmatched. The CDR3 is 14 residues long. For the CDR3, the DNA is TGTGCCAGCAGCTTAGCCAGGGGGGCTATTGGCTACACCTTC. This encodes CASSLARGAIGYTF.

This chain links TRBV18 with TRBJ2-5; TRBD2 aligns across 10 bases. The germline V gene has CDR1 KGHSH and CDR2 LQKENI. V trimming: 5 bases; J trimming: 4 bases; junction bases outside the gene matches: 7. There are 15 residues in the CDR3. DNA for the CDR3: TGTGCCAGCTCATCTAGCGGGGGTACTGGAGAGACCCAGTACTTC. This gives the protein CASSSSGGTGETQYF.

This rearrangement joins TRBV7-9 to TRBJ2-5; 8 bases fit TRBD2. This CDR3 is 16 amino acids long. The germline V gene encodes CDR1 SEHNR and CDR2 FQNEAQ (reference sequence). V lost 3 bases to trimming and J lost 2 bases; unmatched junction nucleotides: 8. The CDR3 reads CASSLGLVLGQETQYF. The CDR3 coding sequence is TGTGCCAGCAGCTTGGGACTAGTTCTGGGGCAAGAGACCCAGTACTTC.

As DNA, the CDR3 is TGTGCCAGCAGCTCCTCGGGACAGGGGGCCGAGCAGTACTTC. Protein product: CASSSSGQGAEQYF. V and J are TRBV7-3 and TRBJ2-7; 12 bases are shared with TRBD1. V trimming: 4 bases; J trimming: 6 bases; junction bases outside the gene matches: 4. This CDR3 region has 14 residues. Germline V gene data show CDR1 as SGHTA and CDR2 as FQGTGA. Variable domain in full (rest from reference TRBV7-3 and TRBJ2-7): GAGVSQTPSNKVTEKGKYVELRCDPISGHTALYWYRQSLGQGPEFLIYFQGTGAADDSGLPNDRFFAVRPEGSVSTLKIQRTERGDSAVYLCASSSSGQGAEQYFGPGTRLTVT.

The chain employs TRBV7-9 and TRBJ1-1, with TRBD1 matching over 9 bases. CDR3 length: 16 residues. From germline, CDR1 is SEHNR and CDR2 FQNEAQ (reference sequence). The V and J ends lost 5 bases and 11 bases, in that order; junction bases with no gene match: 18. CDR3 nucleotide sequence: TGTGCCAGCAGCGACTTTGGGTCGACAGGGGGTATTTTCGCTTTCTTT. This encodes CASSDFGSTGGIFAFF.

This sequence joins TRBV2 and TRBJ1-4, with D maybe TRBD1 (6 bases). CDR1 is SNHLY, CDR2 FYNNEI, per germline. The germline V and J ends were trimmed by 6 bases and 5 bases, with 7 bases remaining between them. The CDR3 consists of 12 residues. CDR3 residues: CASRRGNEKLFF. In DNA, the CDR3 is TGTGCCAGCAGGAGGGGGAATGAAAAACTGTTTTTT.

This chain uses TRBV7-2 with TRBJ1-2, with D perhaps TRBD1 (6 bases). V lost 5 bases and J lost 4, with 14 bases in between. Germline V gives CDR1 SGHTA, CDR2 FQGNSA. The CDR3 sequence is 14 residues long. CDR3 in DNA: TGTGCCAGCAGCCCCCGACAGGAATTCTATGGCTACACCTTC. This translates into CASSPRQEFYGYTF.

The J gene is TRBJ2-3, the V gene TRBV7-8; D unclear. The germline V and J ends were trimmed by 1 base and 4 bases, with 12 bases remaining between them. The CDR3 spans 15 residues. Germline lookup yields CDR1 SGHVS and CDR2 FQNEAQ. CDR3: CASSLGGNVADTQYF. CDR3 nucleotide sequence: TGTGCCAGCAGCTTAGGAGGTAACGTGGCAGATACGCAGTATTTT.